This T cell receptor (beta chain) came from a study of blood T cells in healthy people across ages. The second PCR ran roughly 6 to 11 cycles with a sample-barcoded 5' primer and J-beta primers. TCRdb reprocessed the 5' RACE reads via MiXCR and lists one record per CDR3 protein. The profile shows about 1.5 million distinct CDR3 sequences, roughly 43% of them singletons. This clonotype was seen a few times. Its antigen remains unidentified. Per the germline V gene, CDR1 is SNHLY and CDR2 is FYNNEI. The V end was cut by 7 bases, the J end by 7 bases, with 14 bases between. This CDR3 is built from 14 residues. The study drew donors from healthy Caucasian individuals in Russia aged roughly 6 to 90. The study, taken as a whole, reports: Naive CD4+ cell counts and diversity both ran higher in long-lived than in aged donors. Shifts in expanded clonotypes may have been confounded by donor CMV status, which was unknown. PBMCs that were unsorted prevented a conclusive naive versus antigen-experienced comparison.

Sequenced input: blood. The V and J genes are TRBV2 and TRBJ1-6; D gene ambiguous. This clonotype originated in a woman aged 18-29 years in good health. Written as DNA, the CDR3 is TGTGCCAGCATTTACGACATTGCGAATTCACCCCTCCACTTT. Translated, it gives CASIYDIANSPLHF.